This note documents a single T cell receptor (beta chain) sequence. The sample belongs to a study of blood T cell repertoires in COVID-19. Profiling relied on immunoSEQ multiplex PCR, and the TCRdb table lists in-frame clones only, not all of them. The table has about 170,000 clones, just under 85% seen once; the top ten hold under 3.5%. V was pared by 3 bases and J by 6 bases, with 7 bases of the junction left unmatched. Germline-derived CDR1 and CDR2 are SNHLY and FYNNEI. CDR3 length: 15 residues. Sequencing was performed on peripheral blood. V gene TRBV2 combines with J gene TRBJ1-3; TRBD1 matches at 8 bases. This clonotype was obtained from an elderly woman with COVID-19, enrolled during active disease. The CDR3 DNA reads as TGTGCCAGCAGTGATCGGCAGGGGGCTGTAAACACCATATATTTT. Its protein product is CASSDRQGAVNTIYF. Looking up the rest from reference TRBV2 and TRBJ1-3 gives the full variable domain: EPEVTQTPSHQVTQMGQEVILRCVPISNHLYFYWYRQILGQKVEFLVSFYNNEISEKSEIFDDQFSVERPDGSNFTLKIRSTKLEDSAMYFCASSDRQGAVNTIYFGEGSWLTVV.